This entry lists 30 T cell receptor beta chains sequenced from one sample in a study of cytomegalovirus exposure and HLA in healthy donors. In the PCR, 60 Vbeta and 13 Jbeta primers were used. Sequenced by immunoSEQ multiplex PCR; TCRdb stores in-frame clones only, minus some. Altogether 120,000 or so clones are present, 81% being singletons, with the ten largest covering 2.2%. Sequencing used PBMCs. The origin of the receptors is a middle-aged woman in good health and CMV-seronegative.

The chain has TRBV2 and TRBJ1-4; D may be TRBD1 (6 bases). This CDR3 region has 14 residues. The V gene lost 1 base and the J gene lost 7 bases, with 10 bases spanning the gap. Germline V lookup: CDR1 SNHLY, CDR2 FYNNEI. The CDR3 DNA sequence: TGTGCCAGCAGTGAAGACAGGGTCTCTGAAAAACTGTTTTTT. Its protein product is CASSEDRVSEKLFF. Full variable domain (rest looked up from reference TRBV2 and TRBJ1-4): EPEVTQTPSHQVTQMGQEVILRCVPISNHLYFYWYRQILGQKVEFLVSFYNNEISEKSEIFDDQFSVERPDGSNFTLKIRSTKLEDSAMYFCASSEDRVSEKLFFGSGTQLSVL.

V and J are TRBV15 and TRBJ2-7; 8 bases match TRBD1. The CDR3 is 14 amino acids. The ends lost 5 bases at V and 3 bases at J; junction bases unmatched: 6. The germline V gene encodes CDR1 LNHNV and CDR2 YYDKDF (reference sequence). CDR3 nucleotide sequence: TGTGCCACCAGCGAAAGCACAGGGGGCTACGAGCAGTACTTC. It encodes CATSESTGGYEQYF.

V and J are TRBV18 and TRBJ1-1; 12 nucleotides match TRBD1. The CDR3 consists of 17 residues. Germline-derived CDR1 and CDR2 are KGHSH and LQKENI. V was clipped by 4 bases and J by 3 bases; unmatched bases: 9. The CDR3 DNA sequence: TGTGCCAGCTCACTACCGGGACAGGGGGCGCGGGACACTGAAGCTTTCTTT. This codes for CASSLPGQGARDTEAFF.

This chain joins TRBV6-6 and TRBJ1-5; the D gene is possibly TRBD1 (5 bases). The germline V and J ends were trimmed by 3 bases and 3 bases, with 9 bases remaining between them. Germline values: CDR1 MNHNY, CDR2 SVGAGI (reference sequence). This CDR3 has 14 amino acids. Written as DNA, the CDR3 is TGTGCCAGCAGTTATGGGGGGAACAATCAGCCCCAGCATTTT. It yields the protein CASSYGGNNQPQHF.

The V gene is TRBV30, the J gene TRBJ2-7, with D possibly TRBD2 on 5 matching bases. V lost 0 bases and J 6 bases, leaving 12 bases between the germline ends. Germline V lookup: CDR1 GTSNPN, CDR2 SVGIG (reference sequence). The CDR3 has 13 amino acids. This CDR3 is CAWSVLGMSEQYF. As DNA, the CDR3 is TGTGCCTGGAGTGTACTAGGAATGAGCGAGCAGTACTTC.

The chain joins TRBV15 to TRBJ2-3; D is undetermined. Germline V gene sequence: CDR1 LNHNV, CDR2 YYDKDF (reference sequence). Trimming removed 1 base at V and 0 bases at J, with 8 bases between. The CDR3 spans 15 residues. The CDR3 sequence: CATSRGETSTDTQYF. The DNA of the CDR3 is TGTGCCACCAGCAGAGGAGAGACTAGCACAGATACGCAGTATTTT.

This rearrangement joins TRBV11-2 to TRBJ2-1, with a possible D match to TRBD2 (7 bases). The germline V gene has CDR1 SGHAT and CDR2 FQNNGV. V lost 5 bases and J lost 6, with 17 bases in between. CDR3 length: 15 residues. The chain's CDR3 is CASSATGGAGNEQFF. CDR3 nucleotides: TGTGCCAGCAGCGCTACGGGGGGCGCGGGCAATGAGCAGTTCTTC.

Of note for this clone: Sequence at one end of the junction differs from germline and may be a read error. The chain recombines TRBV11-2 with TRBJ1-1; no firm D call. The CDR3 loop spans 13 amino acids. The V gene's germline CDR1 is SGHAT and CDR2 FQNNGV. The CDR3 nucleotides read TGTGTCAGCAGCGGCCGAATGAACACTGAAGCTTTCTTT. It yields the protein CVSSGRMNTEAFF.

V is TRBV11-2 and J is TRBJ1-2; D is perhaps TRBD1 (5 bases). The CDR3 runs 14 residues. Trimming stripped 5 bases from V and 4 bases from J, with 14 bases between. The germline V gene encodes CDR1 SGHAT and CDR2 FQNNGV. CDR3 sequence (DNA): TGTGCCAGCAGCCTCGGGCAGGGAAGCTATGGCTACACCTTC. It is translated as CASSLGQGSYGYTF.

The chain uses TRBV13 and TRBJ1-1; unclear D gene. The germline V and J ends were trimmed by 5 bases and 5 bases, with 15 bases remaining between them. The germline gives CDR1 PRHDT, CDR2 FYEKMQ (reference sequence). The CDR3 has 14 residues. In nucleotides, the CDR3 is TGTGCCAGCAGCGGGCTTGGGAGAGGTACTGAAGCTTTCTTT. Residues: CASSGLGRGTEAFF.

The V call is TRBV5-1, the J call TRBJ2-3, with TRBD2 matching 14 bases. CDR1 and CDR2 (germline): SGHRS, YFSETQ. J was trimmed by 2 bases and V by 3 bases; bases with no gene match: 5. This CDR3 has 17 amino acids. The CDR3 is CASSSRTSGGPTDTQYF. The CDR3 coding sequence is TGCGCCAGCAGCTCCAGGACTAGCGGGGGGCCCACAGATACGCAGTATTTT.

CDR3 nucleotide sequence: TGTGCCAGCAGCTCCGCTGGACAGTCCTCTTTTTATACGCAGTATTTT. Amino acid sequence: CASSSAGQSSFYTQYF. V is TRBV11-2 and J is TRBJ2-3; tentatively, D is TRBD1 (6 bases). The CDR3 length is 16 residues. The germline V gene encodes CDR1 SGHAT and CDR2 FQNNGV. V shed 4 bases and J shed 7 bases, with 21 bases lying between them.

The CDR3 region is CASSLKQGVNTGELFF. The CDR3 coding sequence is TGTGCCAGCAGCTTAAAACAGGGCGTGAACACCGGGGAGCTGTTTTTT. This chain joins TRBV7-9 and TRBJ2-2, with D tentatively TRBD1 (6 bases). The CDR3 is made up of 16 amino acids. CDR1 and CDR2 from the germline V gene are SEHNR and FQNEAQ (reference sequence). V lost 2 bases, J lost 1 base, and 11 bases lay in between. The entire variable domain, with the rest obtained from reference TRBV7-9 and TRBJ2-2, is as follows: DTGVSQNPRHKITKRGQNVTFRCDPISEHNRLYWYRQTLGQGPEFLTYFQNEAQLEKSRLLSDRFSAERPKGSFSTLEIQRTEQGDSAMYLCASSLKQGVNTGELFFGEGSRLTVL.

The chain carries TRBV6-6 and TRBJ2-4; TRBD1 might be the D (6 bases). The CDR3 is 14 residues long. Germline lookup yields CDR1 MNHNY and CDR2 SVGAGI (reference sequence). V lost 0 bases to trimming and J lost 3 bases, with 6 bases between them. CDR3: CASSYSDSKNIQYF. The CDR3 DNA reads TGTGCCAGCAGTTACTCGGACAGCAAAAACATTCAGTACTTC.

The chain combines TRBV19 with TRBJ2-2, with 7 bases lining up with TRBD2. This CDR3 comprises 16 residues. Germline V gives CDR1 LNHDA, CDR2 SQIVND (reference sequence). After removal of 7 bases from V and 1 base from J, the junction contained 9 bases not matched to a gene. The DNA of the CDR3 is TGTGCCAGTATGAGTCTCAGCGGGATGAACACCGGGGAGCTGTTTTTT. Protein: CASMSLSGMNTGELFF.

The rearrangement uses TRBV28 and TRBJ2-1; 7 bases are a match to TRBD2. This CDR3 contains 13 residues. Germline CDR1 and CDR2: MDHEN and SYDVKM. The trim removed 10 bases at V and 2 bases at J, leaving 5 bases unmatched. The CDR3: CATFGLAYNEQFF. The CDR3 DNA sequence: TGTGCCACCTTCGGACTAGCCTACAATGAGCAGTTCTTC.

This chain links TRBV27 with TRBJ1-4, with 8 bases that match TRBD1. The germline CDR1 and CDR2 sequences are MNHEY and SMNVEV (reference sequence). The CDR3 covers 13 residues. The junction had 3 bases not matched to a gene; V was cut back by 5 bases and J by 7 bases. CDR3 loop: CASSAGQGEKLFF. The DNA of the CDR3 is TGTGCCAGCAGTGCCGGACAGGGTGAAAAACTGTTTTTT.

V and J are TRBV6-1 and TRBJ1-2, with 8 bases identical to TRBD1. CDR3 length: 15 residues. With 6 bases clipped from V and 3 bases from J, the junction kept 9 bases outside the gene matches. The germline V gene encodes CDR1 MNHNS and CDR2 SASEGT. In DNA, the CDR3 is TGTGCCAGCAGAGCCGTGGACAGGGTTGACTATGGCTACACCTTC. It codes for CASRAVDRVDYGYTF.

The genes are TRBV4-2 and TRBJ1-2; maybe TRBD1 (6 bases). The CDR3 is 15 amino acids. Trimming removed 1 base from V and 0 bases from J, with 9 bases in between. The germline V gene has CDR1 LGHNA and CDR2 YNFKEQ. The CDR3 DNA follows: TGTGCCAGCAGCCAAGGGGGGGGCTCTAACTATGGCTACACCTTC. Translated: CASSQGGGSNYGYTF.

V usage is TRBV7-3 and J usage is TRBJ1-1; the D gene is possibly TRBD1 (6 bases). V lost 5 bases, J lost 3 bases, and 13 bases lay in between. Germline V gene lookup returns CDR1 SGHTA and CDR2 FQGTGA. There are 14 residues in the CDR3. As DNA, the CDR3 is TGTGCCAGCAGCACAGGGTTTGGGGACACTGAAGCTTTCTTT. Residues: CASSTGFGDTEAFF.

The chain combines TRBV11-2 with TRBJ1-1, with D hard to call. The germline CDR1 and CDR2 sequences are SGHAT and FQNNGV. The length of the CDR3 is 16 residues. V was clipped by 2 bases and J by 7 bases, with 20 bases between them. CDR3 DNA: TGTGCCAGCAGCTTACCTCCCAAAACTAGCGGAGGTGAAGCTTTCTTT. This codes for CASSLPPKTSGGEAFF.

This rearrangement joins TRBV6-6 to TRBJ2-1, with D possibly TRBD2 on 6 matching bases. This CDR3 is 14 amino acids long. Trimming cost V 5 bases and J 3 bases, with 11 bases left between them. CDR1 and CDR2 from the germline V gene are MNHNY and SVGAGI (reference sequence). The CDR3 DNA sequence: TGTGCCAGCAGTGACCTGACTAGCTACAATGAGCAGTTCTTC. Amino acids: CASSDLTSYNEQFF.

CDR3 loop: CASSPPEGKNIQYF. CDR3 nucleotide sequence: TGTGCCAGCAGCCCCCCGGAGGGTAAAAACATTCAGTACTTC. The rearrangement joins TRBV28 to TRBJ2-4; maybe TRBD2 (6 bases). Germline CDR1 reads MDHEN; CDR2 reads SYDVKM. The CDR3 has 14 residues. V lost 6 bases and J lost 4, with 13 bases in between.

As to this clone: An end of the junction differs from the germline gene, which may be a read error. The chain carries TRBV7-9 and TRBJ1-5; D might be TRBD1 (6 bases). From germline, CDR1 is SEHNR and CDR2 FQNEAQ (reference sequence). The CDR3 runs to 15 residues. The CDR3 sequence is CSSSLGGQGHQPQHF. CDR3 nucleotides: TGTTCCAGCAGCTTAGGGGGGCAGGGGCATCAGCCCCAGCATTTT.

In its sample, this clone was seen a few times. V and J are TRBV6-1 and TRBJ1-1; 7 nucleotides line up with TRBD1. Trimming removed 3 bases from V and 7 bases from J; junction bases left unmatched: 5. Per germline, CDR1 MNHNS and CDR2 SASEGT. The CDR3 sequence is 13 residues long. CDR3 amino acids: CASSEVRDSEAFF. The CDR3, as DNA: TGTGCCAGCAGTGAGGTCCGGGACAGTGAAGCTTTCTTT.

The chain joins TRBV9 to TRBJ2-2; 8 nucleotides match TRBD1. Unmatched junction bases numbered 4, after V lost 3 bases and J lost 0 bases. There are 16 residues in the CDR3. Germline V CDR1 and CDR2: SGDLS, YYNGEE. In DNA form, the CDR3 reads TGTGCCAGCAGCGCCTACAGGGGGACGAACACCGGGGAGCTGTTTTTT. This encodes CASSAYRGTNTGELFF.

The chain uses TRBV5-6 and TRBJ1-2; 12 bases agree with TRBD1. This CDR3 spans 17 amino acids. After removal of 0 bases from V and 5 bases from J, the junction contained 8 bases not matched to a gene. CDR1 and CDR2 (germline): SGHDT, YYEEEE. This chain's CDR3 is CASSLGDRGLPVYGYTF. In DNA form, the CDR3 reads TGTGCCAGCAGCTTGGGGGACAGGGGGCTTCCCGTTTATGGCTACACCTTC.

This clone has just a few counts. V gene TRBV5-1 combines with J gene TRBJ1-2; D is possibly TRBD1 (6 bases). The germline V gene encodes CDR1 SGHRS and CDR2 YFSETQ. The CDR3 runs to 14 residues. With 0 bases removed from V and 8 bases from J, the gap between germline ends came to 14 bases. CDR3 residues: CASSLDTGPGGYTF. As DNA, the CDR3 is TGCGCCAGCAGCTTGGATACAGGGCCGGGAGGCTACACCTTC.

This clone was counted only a few times. This chain connects TRBV6-1 to TRBJ1-2; the D gene is possibly TRBD1 (5 bases). This CDR3 is 16 amino acids long. In germline, CDR1 is MNHNS, CDR2 SASEGT. The V and J ends lost 1 base and 1 base respectively, with 13 bases between them. CDR3 region: CASSEEGTAFNYGYTF. The CDR3 coding sequence is TGTGCCAGCAGTGAAGAAGGGACTGCCTTTAACTATGGCTACACCTTC.

This clone was picked up a small number of times. The chain carries TRBV6-1 and TRBJ1-1; D ambiguous. Germline CDR1 and CDR2: MNHNS and SASEGT. V was clipped by 2 bases and J by 4 bases, with 2 bases between them. The CDR3 covers 11 residues. The CDR3: CASSELTEAFF. In nucleotides, the CDR3 is TGTGCCAGCAGTGAACTCACTGAAGCTTTCTTT.